Sequencing of this T cell receptor (beta chain) was carried out in a study of blood T cell repertoires in COVID-19. As processed by the authors: Amplification with reference gene primers provided the estimates of nucleated cell counts. Here immunoSEQ multiplex PCR was the method, and the copy in TCRdb shows in-frame clones only, minus some. V and J calls and clone size come straight from that table; D and trimming were deduced from the DNA. The sample consists of about 310,000 clones, 87% of them appearing once. The TCR was taken from a man younger than 35 with active or convalescent COVID-19. Sequencing was performed on peripheral blood.

CDR3: CASSPGGILGQYF. DNA for the CDR3: TGTGCCAGCTCACCGGGAGGGATCCTAGGGCAGTACTTC. The chain couples TRBV18 to TRBJ2-7, with 7 bases fitting TRBD2. After removal of 3 bases from V and 9 bases from J, the junction contained 8 bases not matched to a gene. There are 13 residues in the CDR3. Germline V gives CDR1 KGHSH, CDR2 LQKENI.